These T cell receptor beta chains were read from a single sample in a study of tumor-infiltrating lymphocytes in localized non-small cell lung cancer. Clones were read by immunoSEQ multiplex PCR, and TCRdb kept only the in-frame ones, dropping some. The sample has about 16,000 clones; about 42% are singletons. The sample consisted of lung tumor tissue. The receptors were sampled from a human donor with non-small cell lung cancer. Both conserved end residues are part of each CDR3. A D gene is named only where the DNA matches it firmly. Size tells how often a clone was seen (once, few, many) or the class of an expanded clone, and some rows leave it out.

>TRBV7-9|TRBJ1-1|.|.
CASSLNWDGSEAFF
TGTGCCAGCAGCTTAAACTGGGACGGATCTGAAGCTTTCTTT
>TRBV7-6|TRBJ2-2|few|TRBD1
CASSPTVGTDNTGELFF
TGTGCCAGCAGCCCTACGGTCGGGACAGACAACACCGGGGAGCTGTTTTTT
>TRBV4-1|TRBJ1-1|.|.
CASSQELRPINTEAFF
TGCGCCAGCAGCCAAGAGTTGAGGCCTATTAACACTGAAGCTTTCTTT
>TRBV7-2|TRBJ2-7|few|.
CASSLAGGLVYEQYF
TGTGCCAGCAGCTTAGCGGGGGGGCTCGTTTACGAGCAGTACTTC
>TRBV5-1|TRBJ2-2|medium-sized|TRBD1
CASSLDRDQPGELFF
TGCGCCAGCAGCCTCGACAGGGACCAGCCCGGGGAGCTGTTTTTT
>TRBV7-2|TRBJ2-3|.|TRBD2
CASNPGLVTDTQYF
TGTGCCAGCAATCCGGGACTAGTGACAGATACGCAGTATTTT
>TRBV7-8|TRBJ1-1|.|.
CASSSLDGNTEAFF
TGTGCCAGCAGCTCCCTGGACGGGAACACTGAAGCTTTCTTT
>TRBV29-1|TRBJ2-1|.|TRBD2
CSATTSGGANEQFF
TGCAGCGCTACGACTAGCGGGGGGGCCAATGAGCAGTTCTTC
>TRBV6-5|TRBJ2-3|.|TRBD2
CASSSLAGGVTQYF
TGTGCCAGCAGTTCCTTAGCGGGGGGGGTTACGCAGTATTTT
>TRBV7-2|TRBJ2-7|.|.
CASSRGRRDEQYF
TGTGCCAGCAGCCGCGGTCGCCGGGACGAGCAGTACTTC
>TRBV6-6|TRBJ1-6|.|TRBD1
CASRPGQAYNSPLHF
TGTGCCAGCAGGCCGGGACAGGCTTATAATTCACCCCTCCACTTT
>TRBV28|TRBJ2-1|.|.
CASSLRDEQFF
TGTGCCAGCAGTTTGCGGGATGAGCAGTTCTTC
>TRBV20-1|TRBJ1-1|few|.
CSAPDVSEAFF
TGCAGTGCTCCGGACGTCTCTGAAGCTTTCTTT
>TRBV27|TRBJ2-7|.|.
CASSLRPIAGDSYEQYF
TGTGCCAGCAGTTTACGCCCGATTGCAGGGGACTCCTACGAGCAGTACTTC
>TRBV5-1|TRBJ1-1|.|TRBD1
CASSLGTGRAEAFF
TGCGCCAGCAGCTTGGGGACAGGGAGGGCTGAAGCTTTCTTT